This T cell receptor beta chain derives from a study of blood T cell repertoires in COVID-19. Germline-derived CDR1 and CDR2 are KGHSH and LQKENI. The CDR3 runs 19 residues. Trimming removed 2 bases from V and 1 base from J, with 23 bases in between. Per the original data handling: By means of reference gene primer amplification, nucleated cell counts were estimated. TCRdb's table, derived via immunoSEQ multiplex PCR, lists solely in-frame clones and lacks some. V and J calls plus clone size are reproduced from that table; the DNA served to infer D and trimming. The table has about 140,000 clones, around 89% seen once.

The receptor's source is a human donor with COVID-19, enrolled during active disease. The donor label of this sample is uncertain. The sample was peripheral blood. The V call is TRBV18, the J call TRBJ1-1, with TRBD1 as a possible D gene (6 bases). The CDR3 region is CASSPALLGDSTGNTEAFF. CDR3 sequence (DNA): TGTGCCAGCTCACCAGCCTTGTTAGGTGACTCGACAGGGAACACTGAAGCTTTCTTT.